The rows below give T cell receptor beta chains drawn from one sample of a study of OX40 agonist ivuxolimab in advanced cancers. The repertoire was sequenced with immunoSEQ multiplex PCR; TCRdb's copy has only in-frame clones and lacks some. The table lists about 50,000 clones, around nine tenths of them singletons. This specimen was CD4+ or CD8+ T cells sorted from blood, taken in a trial of the OX40 agonist ivuxolimab. The origin of the receptors is an adult with an advanced solid tumor such as melanoma, head and neck, liver or kidney cancer. Each CDR3 is given with its conserved first and last residue. The order of the fields is clone size, J gene, V gene, D gene, CDR3 DNA, CDR3 protein. D genes are given only for firm matches. Some rows mark clone size as missing; the rest say once, few, many or name a class of expanded clone.

clone_size: -; j_call: TRBJ2-2; v_call: TRBV19; d_call: -; cdr3_nt: TGTGCCAGTAGTATATCGACGCCCGGGGAGCTGTTTTTT; cdr3_aa: CASSISTPGELFF
clone_size: -; j_call: TRBJ2-3; v_call: TRBV9; d_call: -; cdr3_nt: TGTGCCAGCAGCCCCGGGGTTACGCAGTATTTT; cdr3_aa: CASSPGVTQYF
clone_size: -; j_call: TRBJ2-7; v_call: TRBV11-2; d_call: -; cdr3_nt: TGTGCCAGCAGCAATAGACGAGAGACGAGGAGTTCTGTCGAGCAGTACTTC; cdr3_aa: CASSNRRETRSSVEQYF
clone_size: -; j_call: TRBJ1-2; v_call: TRBV29-1; d_call: TRBD1; cdr3_nt: TGCAGCGTTGCGGGGACAGGTAGTGGCTACACCTTC; cdr3_aa: CSVAGTGSGYTF
clone_size: -; j_call: TRBJ2-1; v_call: TRBV6-1; d_call: TRBD2; cdr3_nt: TGTGCCAGCAGTGAACTGGGACTAGTAGGCAATGAGCAGTTCTTC; cdr3_aa: CASSELGLVGNEQFF
clone_size: -; j_call: TRBJ2-3; v_call: TRBV10-1; d_call: -; cdr3_nt: TGCGCCAGCAGTGAACAGCGGACGCAGTATTTT; cdr3_aa: CASSEQRTQYF
clone_size: -; j_call: TRBJ1-3; v_call: TRBV18; d_call: -; cdr3_nt: TGTGCCAGCTCACCCAGAGGCGTCTCTGGAAACACCATATATTTT; cdr3_aa: CASSPRGVSGNTIYF
clone_size: -; j_call: TRBJ1-2; v_call: TRBV5-4; d_call: -; cdr3_nt: TGTGCCAGCAGCTTGGCCAGGGAAGGAGCCTATGGCTACACCTTC; cdr3_aa: CASSLAREGAYGYTF
clone_size: -; j_call: TRBJ2-7; v_call: TRBV4-3; d_call: -; cdr3_nt: TGCGCCAGCAGCCAAGGTACCCAGGGAAGTATTTACGAGCAGTACTTC; cdr3_aa: CASSQGTQGSIYEQYF
clone_size: -; j_call: TRBJ2-7; v_call: TRBV7-2; d_call: -; cdr3_nt: TGTGCCAGCAGCAATAGCGGAGCCCTCACCTACGAGCAGTACTTC; cdr3_aa: CASSNSGALTYEQYF
clone_size: -; j_call: TRBJ1-1; v_call: TRBV29-1; d_call: -; cdr3_nt: TGCAGCGTTGTCCCCTCTTCAGGCGAAGCTTTCTTT; cdr3_aa: CSVVPSSGEAFF
clone_size: -; j_call: TRBJ2-1; v_call: TRBV19; d_call: -; cdr3_nt: TGTGCCAGTAGACTTATTGTGGGTGGTAATGAGCAGTTCTTC; cdr3_aa: CASRLIVGGNEQFF
clone_size: once; j_call: TRBJ1-4; v_call: TRBV7-8; d_call: -; cdr3_nt: TGTGCCAGCAGCTTAAGCGGGGGAAGGGAACTGTTTTTT; cdr3_aa: CASSLSGGRELFF
clone_size: -; j_call: TRBJ2-7; v_call: TRBV9; d_call: TRBD2; cdr3_nt: TGTGCCAGCAGCCCTAGGGCGAGCGGGGTATCCTACGAGCAGTACTTC; cdr3_aa: CASSPRASGVSYEQYF
clone_size: -; j_call: TRBJ1-4; v_call: TRBV7-9; d_call: -; cdr3_nt: TGTGCCAGCTCTTCGGGGGCTCCTAATGAAAAACTGTTTTTT; cdr3_aa: CASSSGAPNEKLFF
clone_size: once; j_call: TRBJ2-3; v_call: TRBV7-2; d_call: -; cdr3_nt: TGTGCCAGCAGCTTACCCCGTCGAGATGGGTACTATTTT; cdr3_aa: CASSLPRRDGYYF
clone_size: -; j_call: TRBJ2-3; v_call: TRBV5-6; d_call: -; cdr3_nt: TGTGCCAGCAGCTTGGTCGGGGGTTGGGATACGCAGTATTTT; cdr3_aa: CASSLVGGWDTQYF
clone_size: once; j_call: TRBJ1-4; v_call: TRBV6-5; d_call: TRBD1; cdr3_nt: TGTGCCACCCGCTCGGACAGGGCAACTAATGAAAAACTGTTTTTT; cdr3_aa: CATRSDRATNEKLFF
clone_size: -; j_call: TRBJ1-1; v_call: TRBV30; d_call: -; cdr3_nt: TGTGCCTGTATTCGTCCAGGGTCGAGCACTGAAGCTTTCTTT; cdr3_aa: CACIRPGSSTEAFF
clone_size: -; j_call: TRBJ1-3; v_call: TRBV5-1; d_call: -; cdr3_nt: TGCGCCAGCAGCTTCACTCCCGAGTCTGGAAACACCATATATTTT; cdr3_aa: CASSFTPESGNTIYF
clone_size: -; j_call: TRBJ2-3; v_call: TRBV7-3; d_call: TRBD1; cdr3_nt: TGTGCCAGCAGCAGAGGACAGGGGGGAGTCTCAGATACGCAGTATTTT; cdr3_aa: CASSRGQGGVSDTQYF
clone_size: -; j_call: TRBJ2-7; v_call: TRBV5-4; d_call: TRBD1; cdr3_nt: TGTGCCAGCAGCCAAACGACAGGGACCTACGAGCAGTACTTC; cdr3_aa: CASSQTTGTYEQYF
clone_size: -; j_call: TRBJ2-7; v_call: TRBV14; d_call: -; cdr3_nt: TGTGCCAGCAGCTTGAGCTTGTCCGTCAGCGAGCAGTACTTC; cdr3_aa: CASSLSLSVSEQYF
clone_size: -; j_call: TRBJ2-5; v_call: TRBV11-2; d_call: TRBD2; cdr3_nt: TGTGCCAGCAGCTTAGGCGGGAGCGGGGCCCAGTACTTC; cdr3_aa: CASSLGGSGAQYF
clone_size: -; j_call: TRBJ1-1; v_call: TRBV5-4; d_call: -; cdr3_nt: TGTGCCAGCAGCTGGGAGGGGGTGAACACTGAAGCTTTCTTT; cdr3_aa: CASSWEGVNTEAFF
clone_size: -; j_call: TRBJ1-5; v_call: TRBV2; d_call: TRBD1; cdr3_nt: TGTGCCAGCAGACCGGGACAGGGATATCAGCCCCAGCATTTT; cdr3_aa: CASRPGQGYQPQHF
clone_size: -; j_call: TRBJ1-4; v_call: TRBV2; d_call: TRBD1; cdr3_nt: TGTGCCAGCAGGGGATTACAGGGGAGGCCAACTAATGAAAAACTGTTTTTT; cdr3_aa: CASRGLQGRPTNEKLFF
clone_size: few; j_call: TRBJ2-7; v_call: TRBV19; d_call: -; cdr3_nt: TGTGCCAGTAGTATAGCGGCAGGTAGCTACGAGCAGTACTTC; cdr3_aa: CASSIAAGSYEQYF
clone_size: -; j_call: TRBJ1-1; v_call: TRBV7-9; d_call: -; cdr3_nt: TGTGCCAGCAGCTTAGATTCGGCAGGAGGGGCTTTCTTT; cdr3_aa: CASSLDSAGGAFF
clone_size: -; j_call: TRBJ1-1; v_call: TRBV27; d_call: TRBD1; cdr3_nt: TGTGCCAGCAGTTTTGTGGACAGGATAACAAATGAAGCTTTCTTT; cdr3_aa: CASSFVDRITNEAFF
clone_size: -; j_call: TRBJ1-1; v_call: TRBV18; d_call: -; cdr3_nt: TGTGCCAGCTCACCAACAGCGAACACTGAAGCTTTCTTT; cdr3_aa: CASSPTANTEAFF
clone_size: -; j_call: TRBJ2-5; v_call: TRBV5-1; d_call: -; cdr3_nt: TGCGCCAGCAGCTTGGCGATGGCAGGTAGAGAGACCCAGTACTTC; cdr3_aa: CASSLAMAGRETQYF
clone_size: -; j_call: TRBJ1-1; v_call: TRBV5-1; d_call: -; cdr3_nt: TGCGCCAGCAGCGGGATCAATAGGGAAAAAGCTGAAGCTTTCTTT; cdr3_aa: CASSGINREKAEAFF
clone_size: -; j_call: TRBJ1-2; v_call: TRBV4-1; d_call: -; cdr3_nt: TGCGCCAGCAGCCTAAGTCACCCATCTAACTATGGCTACACCTTC; cdr3_aa: CASSLSHPSNYGYTF
clone_size: once; j_call: TRBJ2-7; v_call: TRBV5-1; d_call: TRBD2; cdr3_nt: TGCGCCAGCAGGGATACCGGGAGGGCCCCTAGCGAGCAGTACTTC; cdr3_aa: CASRDTGRAPSEQYF